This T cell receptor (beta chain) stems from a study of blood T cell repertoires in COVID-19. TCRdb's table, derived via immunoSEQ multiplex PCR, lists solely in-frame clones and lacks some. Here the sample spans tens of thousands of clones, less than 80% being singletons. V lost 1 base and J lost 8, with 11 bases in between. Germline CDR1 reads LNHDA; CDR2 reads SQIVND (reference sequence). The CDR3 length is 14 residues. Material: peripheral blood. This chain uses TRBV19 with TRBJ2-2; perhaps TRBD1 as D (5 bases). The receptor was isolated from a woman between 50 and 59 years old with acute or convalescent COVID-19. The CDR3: CASSIVQGAGELFF. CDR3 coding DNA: TGTGCCAGTAGTATAGTCCAAGGGGCGGGGGAGCTGTTTTTT.